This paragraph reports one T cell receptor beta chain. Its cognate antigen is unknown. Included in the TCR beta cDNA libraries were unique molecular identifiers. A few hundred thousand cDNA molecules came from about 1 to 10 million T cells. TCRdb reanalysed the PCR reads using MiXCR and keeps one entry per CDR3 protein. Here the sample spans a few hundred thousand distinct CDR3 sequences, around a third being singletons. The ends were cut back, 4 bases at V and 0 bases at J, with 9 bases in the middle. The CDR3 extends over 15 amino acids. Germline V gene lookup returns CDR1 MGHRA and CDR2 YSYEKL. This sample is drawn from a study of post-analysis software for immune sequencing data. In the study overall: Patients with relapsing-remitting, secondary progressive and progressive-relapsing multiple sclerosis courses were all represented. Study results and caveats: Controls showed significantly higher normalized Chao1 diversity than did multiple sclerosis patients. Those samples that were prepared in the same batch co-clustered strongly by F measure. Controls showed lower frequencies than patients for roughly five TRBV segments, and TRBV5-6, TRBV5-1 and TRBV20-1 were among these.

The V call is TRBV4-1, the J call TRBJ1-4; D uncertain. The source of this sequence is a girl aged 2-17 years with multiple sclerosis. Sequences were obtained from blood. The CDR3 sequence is CASSPRYATNEKLFF. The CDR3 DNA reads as TGCGCCAGCAGCCCCCGGTATGCAACTAATGAAAAACTGTTTTTT.